Listed below are T cell receptor beta chains from one sample, sequenced in a study of CD8 T cells in Susac syndrome. TCRdb used MiXCR to reprocess the immunoSEQ multiplex PCR reads, holding one entry per CDR3 protein. Of 200,000 to 250,000 distinct CDR3 sequences in the sample, roughly 94% were seen once. Sequences were obtained from CD4+ T cells from PBMCs. The receptors stem from a human donor with multiple sclerosis. Both conserved end residues are part of each CDR3. The order of the fields is clone size, J gene, V gene, D gene, CDR3 protein, CDR3 DNA. The D gene is left open where the match is weak. The size of a clone is reported for some rows only, either as once, few or many, or as a class for expanded clones.

abundance: -; j_gene: TRBJ1-2; v_gene: TRBV30; d_gene: -; CDR3aa: CAWSRMNYGYTF; CDR3nt: TGTGCCTGGAGTCGGATGAACTATGGCTACACCTTC
abundance: -; j_gene: TRBJ2-6; v_gene: TRBV9; d_gene: TRBD1; CDR3aa: CASSVAGQATAGANVLTF; CDR3nt: TGTGCCAGCAGCGTAGCTGGACAGGCGACTGCTGGGGCCAACGTCCTGACTTTC
abundance: -; j_gene: TRBJ2-2; v_gene: TRBV19; d_gene: -; CDR3aa: CASTGQPNTGELFF; CDR3nt: TGTGCCAGTACTGGGCAGCCGAACACCGGGGAGCTGTTTTTT
abundance: -; j_gene: TRBJ2-2; v_gene: TRBV29-1; d_gene: TRBD1; CDR3aa: CSVVGQGAAGELFF; CDR3nt: TGCAGCGTTGTTGGTCAGGGGGCTGCCGGGGAGCTGTTTTTT
abundance: -; j_gene: TRBJ2-7; v_gene: TRBV29-1; d_gene: TRBD1; CDR3aa: CSVAGGDRGHYEQYF; CDR3nt: TGCAGCGTGGCCGGGGGGGACAGGGGGCACTACGAGCAGTACTTC
abundance: once; j_gene: TRBJ1-1; v_gene: TRBV29-1; d_gene: -; CDR3aa: CSASATGNTEAFF; CDR3nt: TGCAGCGCGTCAGCTACAGGGAACACTGAAGCTTTCTTT
abundance: -; j_gene: TRBJ2-3; v_gene: TRBV20-1; d_gene: -; CDR3aa: CSVPRGTDTQYF; CDR3nt: TGCAGTGTCCCAAGGGGCACAGATACGCAGTATTTT
abundance: -; j_gene: TRBJ1-4; v_gene: TRBV9; d_gene: TRBD1; CDR3aa: CASSAPQGAGEKLFF; CDR3nt: TGTGCCAGCAGCGCCCCACAGGGGGCCGGGGAAAAACTGTTTTTT
abundance: -; j_gene: TRBJ1-6; v_gene: TRBV20-1; d_gene: -; CDR3aa: CSAREGGESNSPLHF; CDR3nt: TGCAGTGCTAGGGAGGGAGGGGAGTCTAATTCACCCCTCCACTTT
abundance: -; j_gene: TRBJ2-5; v_gene: TRBV29-1; d_gene: -; CDR3aa: CSVGNQETQYF; CDR3nt: TGCAGCGTTGGAAACCAAGAGACCCAGTACTTC